Listed below are T cell receptor beta chains from one sample, sequenced in a study of T-cell reconstitution after alpha-beta-depleted transplantation in children. TCRdb re-derived calls from the PCR reads in MiXCR, one entry per CDR3 protein. The table shows fewer than 250,000 distinct CDR3 sequences, with roughly a sixth occurring only once. Sequences were derived from PBMCs, mostly from graft donor cells, sampled 360 days after TCRalphabeta/CD19-depleted stem cell transplant. Every receptor here comes from a male patient between 2 and 10 years old who had a stem cell transplant for acute lymphoblastic leukemia, so the T cells may come from the graft donor. Both conserved end residues are part of each CDR3. D genes are given only for firm matches. Expanded clones get a size class; other rows say once, few or many, or leave the size out.

TRBJ2-6 | - | TRBV12-3/TRBV12-4 | TRBD1 | CASRPLARGIPRSGANVLTF | TGTGCCAGCAGACCACTCGCCAGGGGGATTCCTAGATCTGGGGCCAACGTCCTGACTTTC
TRBJ1-5 | - | TRBV3-1 | - | CASSPRESNQPQHF | TGTGCCAGCAGCCCCCGGGAAAGCAATCAGCCCCAGCATTTT
TRBJ2-1 | few | TRBV10-2 | - | CASSETPGNEQFF | TGCGCCAGCAGTGAGACCCCAGGGAATGAGCAGTTCTTC
TRBJ2-5 | - | TRBV27 | - | CASSNGGETQYF | TGTGCCAGCAGTAATGGGGGGGAGACCCAGTACTTC
TRBJ2-7 | few | TRBV10-3 | - | CAISEKVYEQYF | TGTGCCATCAGTGAGAAGGTATACGAGCAGTACTTC
TRBJ2-1 | few | TRBV5-5 | TRBD2 | CASSLLGLGYNEQFF | TGTGCCAGCAGCTTGCTCGGACTAGGTTACAATGAGCAGTTCTTC
TRBJ1-1 | many | TRBV5-1 | TRBD1 | CASSLAGGETEAFF | TGCGCCAGCAGCTTGGCAGGGGGCGAAACTGAAGCTTTCTTT
TRBJ1-4 | - | TRBV4-3 | TRBD1 | CASSHVSAGQAYRKLFF | TGCGCCAGCAGCCACGTTTCCGCGGGACAGGCTTATCGAAAACTGTTTTTT
TRBJ2-2 | few | TRBV20-1 | - | CSASGEWTGELFF | TGCAGTGCTAGCGGGGAGTGGACCGGGGAGCTGTTTTTT
TRBJ2-2 | - | TRBV5-1 | - | CASGLTGELFF | TGCGCCAGCGGACTCACCGGGGAGCTGTTTTTT
TRBJ2-5 | once | TRBV7-8 | - | CASIELGTYWGETQYF | TGTGCCAGCATCGAACTCGGGACCTACTGGGGAGAGACCCAGTACTTC
TRBJ2-3 | many | TRBV4-3 | - | CASSQDRSDTQYF | TGCGCCAGCAGCCAAGATCGGTCAGATACGCAGTATTTT
TRBJ2-7 | few | TRBV4-2 | - | CASSQESQQSSYEQYF | TGTGCCAGCAGCCAAGAGTCGCAGCAAAGCTCCTACGAGCAGTACTTC
TRBJ2-4 | - | TRBV28 | - | CASSLAAAIQYF | TGTGCCAGCAGTTTGGCCGCGGCCATTCAGTACTTC
TRBJ2-1 | medium-sized | TRBV20-1 | - | CSASDHEQFF | TGCAGTGCTAGCGACCATGAGCAGTTCTTC
TRBJ2-3 | few | TRBV29-1 | - | CSVASGPRTDTQYF | TGCAGCGTTGCATCCGGGCCTCGCACAGATACGCAGTATTTT
TRBJ1-1 | - | TRBV6-1 | - | CASSPPDGDPNTEAFF | TGTGCCAGCAGCCCACCCGACGGTGACCCGAACACTGAAGCTTTCTTT
TRBJ1-2 | many | TRBV20-1 | TRBD1 | CSARDRGTGGFGYTF | TGCAGTGCTAGAGATCGAGGGACAGGGGGCTTTGGCTACACCTTC
TRBJ2-7 | - | TRBV29-1 | - | CSGTGSYEQYF | TGCAGCGGAACAGGCTCCTACGAGCAGTACTTC
TRBJ2-1 | - | TRBV10-3 | - | CAISRLGTFITDNEQFF | TGTGCCATCAGCCGCTTAGGGACTTTTATAACCGACAATGAGCAGTTCTTC
TRBJ2-7 | many | TRBV3-1 | TRBD2 | CASSQTRAGGLYEQYF | TGTGCCAGCAGCCAAACTAGAGCGGGGGGCCTCTACGAGCAGTACTTC
TRBJ2-7 | few | TRBV12-3/TRBV12-4 | - | CASRSGDLPPYEQYF | TGTGCCAGCAGATCAGGGGACCTCCCCCCTTACGAGCAGTACTTC
TRBJ1-4 | - | TRBV4-3 | - | CASSQESGGKLFF | TGCGCCAGCAGCCAAGAGAGTGGCGGAAAACTGTTTTTT
TRBJ2-1 | - | TRBV11-3 | - | CASSLDSRYNEQFF | TGTGCCAGCAGCTTAGACTCACGATACAATGAGCAGTTCTTC
TRBJ1-3 | few | TRBV11-2 | - | CASSRLEGASGNTIYF | TGTGCCAGCAGCCGTCTAGAAGGGGCCTCTGGAAACACCATATATTTT
TRBJ2-7 | few | TRBV5-1 | - | CASSLARQSDDEQYF | TGCGCCAGCAGCTTGGCCAGGCAGAGTGACGACGAGCAGTACTTC
TRBJ2-7 | - | TRBV5-6 | - | CASSRTAFEQYF | TGTGCCAGCAGCCGGACTGCTTTCGAGCAGTACTTC
TRBJ2-5 | few | TRBV20-1 | - | CSARDHREKETQYF | TGCAGTGCTAGAGACCACAGGGAAAAAGAGACCCAGTACTTC
TRBJ1-2 | many | TRBV9 | TRBD1 | CASSVEFRTGKSYGYTF | TGTGCCAGCAGCGTAGAATTCCGGACAGGGAAGAGTTATGGCTACACCTTC
TRBJ2-5 | - | TRBV24-1 | TRBD1 | CATSDLRQGGETQYF | TGTGCCACCAGTGATTTACGACAGGGTGGAGAGACCCAGTACTTC
TRBJ2-3 | - | TRBV14 | - | CASSQNRVAGQYF | TGTGCCAGCAGCCAGAACAGGGTCGCGGGGCAGTATTTT
TRBJ2-1 | many | TRBV10-3 | TRBD2 | CAISERGVGNEQFF | TGTGCCATCAGTGAACGGGGGGTCGGGAATGAGCAGTTCTTC
TRBJ2-3 | few | TRBV21-1 | - | CASSKGRRTAGRDTQYF | TGTGCCAGCAGCAAAGGAAGGCGGACTGCAGGGAGGGATACGCAGTATTTT
TRBJ2-1 | - | TRBV5-5 | - | CASEGRTEEDYNEQFF | TGTGCCAGCGAGGGCCGGACAGAGGAGGACTACAATGAGCAGTTCTTC
TRBJ1-5 | - | TRBV6-5 | - | CASSYSSRDRGQPQHF | TGTGCCAGCAGTTACTCATCTAGAGACCGGGGTCAGCCCCAGCATTTT
TRBJ2-1 | - | TRBV7-8 | - | CASSLLGGDTYNEQFF | TGTGCCAGCAGCTTATTAGGCGGGGACACCTACAATGAGCAGTTCTTC
TRBJ2-7 | many | TRBV27 | TRBD2 | CASSLSPGTSVYEQYF | TGTGCCAGCAGTTTATCGCCCGGGACTAGCGTCTACGAGCAGTACTTC
TRBJ1-5 | few | TRBV20-1 | - | CSAPLGGSNQPQHF | TGCAGTGCTCCCTTGGGGGGAAGCAATCAGCCCCAGCATTTT
TRBJ1-1 | - | TRBV25-1 | - | CASSDERKNTEAFF | TGTGCCAGCAGTGATGAACGGAAGAACACTGAAGCTTTCTTT
TRBJ1-6 | few | TRBV14 | - | CASSLGMSSPLHF | TGTGCCAGCAGCCTCGGGATGTCTTCACCCCTCCACTTT
TRBJ2-7 | - | TRBV7-9 | TRBD1 | CASSRTGESSYEQYF | TGTGCCAGCAGCCGGACAGGGGAGAGCTCCTACGAGCAGTACTTC
TRBJ2-6 | few | TRBV7-3 | TRBD1 | CASSSTDRASSGANVLTF | TGTGCCAGCAGCTCAACGGACAGGGCGAGCTCTGGGGCCAACGTCCTGACTTTC
TRBJ2-7 | few | TRBV20-1 | TRBD1 | CSASGQGHVEQYF | TGCAGTGCTAGTGGACAGGGGCATGTTGAGCAGTACTTC
TRBJ2-1 | many | TRBV29-1 | - | CSVEGATSYNEQFF | TGCAGCGTTGAGGGAGCTACCTCCTACAATGAGCAGTTCTTC
TRBJ1-6 | - | TRBV10-2 | - | CASTPVGDSPLHF | TGCGCCAGCACTCCGGTGGGGGATTCACCCCTCCACTTT
TRBJ2-3 | - | TRBV12-3/TRBV12-4 | TRBD2 | CASRTSGEDTQYF | TGTGCCAGCCGGACTAGCGGGGAAGATACGCAGTATTTT
TRBJ2-3 | many | TRBV12-3/TRBV12-4 | TRBD1 | CASSLETGDIGADTQYF | TGTGCCAGCAGTTTAGAGACAGGGGATATCGGGGCAGATACGCAGTATTTT
TRBJ2-1 | few | TRBV20-1 | TRBD1 | CSAAGTVLYNEQFF | TGCAGTGCTGCCGGGACAGTCCTATACAATGAGCAGTTCTTC
TRBJ2-2 | few | TRBV7-8 | - | CASSLDRLPGELFF | TGTGCCAGCAGCTTAGACAGGCTCCCCGGGGAGCTGTTTTTT
TRBJ2-3 | few | TRBV4-3 | - | CASSQDSPRSGTDTQYF | TGCGCCAGCAGCCAAGATTCCCCTAGATCGGGGACAGATACGCAGTATTTT
TRBJ1-5 | - | TRBV24-1 | - | CATSATGNQPQHF | TGTGCCACCAGTGCTACAGGCAATCAGCCCCAGCATTTT
TRBJ1-1 | - | TRBV3-1 | - | CASSSTPWPNTGEDTEAFF | TGTGCCAGCAGCTCGACCCCCTGGCCGAATACAGGTGAGGACACTGAAGCTTTCTTT
TRBJ2-3 | - | TRBV10-3 | TRBD1 | CAIGQGATDTQYF | TGTGCCATCGGACAGGGGGCGACAGATACGCAGTATTTT
TRBJ2-5 | - | TRBV7-8 | - | CASLRQETQYF | TGTGCCAGCCTCCGGCAAGAGACCCAGTACTTC
TRBJ1-2 | few | TRBV7-2 | TRBD1 | CASSEQGFPNYGYTF | TGTGCCAGCAGCGAACAGGGGTTTCCTAACTATGGCTACACCTTC
TRBJ1-5 | few | TRBV28 | - | CASMQGRKDQPQHF | TGTGCCAGCATGCAAGGCCGAAAAGATCAGCCCCAGCATTTT
TRBJ2-3 | - | TRBV30 | - | CAWRGPAIIRDTQYF | TGTGCCTGGAGGGGCCCAGCGATAATTAGGGATACGCAGTATTTT
TRBJ2-7 | - | TRBV25-1 | - | CASTGPGVLEQYF | TGTGCCAGCACAGGTCCCGGGGTTCTAGAGCAGTACTTC
TRBJ2-7 | few | TRBV12-3/TRBV12-4 | - | CASSLGLAETNEQYF | TGTGCCAGCAGTTTAGGTTTAGCGGAAACCAACGAGCAGTACTTC
TRBJ1-2 | many | TRBV18 | - | CASSPTTNYGYTF | TGTGCCAGCTCACCAACAACAAACTATGGCTACACCTTC